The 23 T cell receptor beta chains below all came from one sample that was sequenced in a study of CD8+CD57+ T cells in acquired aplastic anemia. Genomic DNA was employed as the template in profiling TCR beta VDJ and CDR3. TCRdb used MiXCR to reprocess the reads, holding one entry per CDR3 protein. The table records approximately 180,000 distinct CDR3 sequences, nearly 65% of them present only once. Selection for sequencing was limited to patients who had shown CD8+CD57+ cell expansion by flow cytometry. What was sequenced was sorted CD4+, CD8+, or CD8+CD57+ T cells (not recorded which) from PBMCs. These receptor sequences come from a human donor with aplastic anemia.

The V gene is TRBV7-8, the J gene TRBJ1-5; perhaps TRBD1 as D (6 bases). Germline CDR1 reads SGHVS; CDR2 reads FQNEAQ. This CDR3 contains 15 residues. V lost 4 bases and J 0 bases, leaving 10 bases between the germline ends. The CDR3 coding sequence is TGTGCCAGCAGCTATAAGGGGGATAGCAATCAGCCCCAGCATTTT. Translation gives CASSYKGDSNQPQHF.

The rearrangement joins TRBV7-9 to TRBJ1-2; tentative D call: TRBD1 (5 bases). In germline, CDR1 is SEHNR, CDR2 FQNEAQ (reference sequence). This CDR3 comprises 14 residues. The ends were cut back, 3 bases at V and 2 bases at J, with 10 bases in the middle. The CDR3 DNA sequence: TGTGCCAGCAGCTTGGGGGGGACCAACTATGGCTACACCTTC. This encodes CASSLGGTNYGYTF.

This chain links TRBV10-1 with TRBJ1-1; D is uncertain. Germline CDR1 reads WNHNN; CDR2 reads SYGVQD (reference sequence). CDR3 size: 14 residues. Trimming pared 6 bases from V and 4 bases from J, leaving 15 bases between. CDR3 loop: CASSAGVPRTEAFF. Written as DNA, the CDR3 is TGCGCCAGCAGCGCCGGTGTACCTCGCACTGAAGCTTTCTTT.

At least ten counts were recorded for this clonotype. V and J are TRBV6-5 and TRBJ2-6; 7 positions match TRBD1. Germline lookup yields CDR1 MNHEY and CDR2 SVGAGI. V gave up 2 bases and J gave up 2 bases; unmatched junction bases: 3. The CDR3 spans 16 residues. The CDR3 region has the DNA TGTGCCAGCAGTTACAACCAGGGGGCTGGGGCCAACGTCCTGACTTTC. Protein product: CASSYNQGAGANVLTF.

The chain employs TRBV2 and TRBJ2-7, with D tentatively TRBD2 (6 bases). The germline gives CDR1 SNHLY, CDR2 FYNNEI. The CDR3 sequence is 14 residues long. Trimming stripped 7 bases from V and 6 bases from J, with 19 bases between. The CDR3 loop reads CASNLGGLLPEQYF. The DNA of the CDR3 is TGTGCCAGCAACCTTGGGGGACTCTTACCCGAGCAGTACTTC.

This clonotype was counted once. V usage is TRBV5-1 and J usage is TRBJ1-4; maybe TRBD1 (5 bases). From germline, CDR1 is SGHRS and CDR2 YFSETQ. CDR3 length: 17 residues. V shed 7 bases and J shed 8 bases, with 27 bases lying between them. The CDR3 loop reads CASPPVGRWGEGEKLFF. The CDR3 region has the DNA TGCGCCAGCCCACCTGTAGGGCGCTGGGGGGAGGGCGAAAAACTGTTTTTT.

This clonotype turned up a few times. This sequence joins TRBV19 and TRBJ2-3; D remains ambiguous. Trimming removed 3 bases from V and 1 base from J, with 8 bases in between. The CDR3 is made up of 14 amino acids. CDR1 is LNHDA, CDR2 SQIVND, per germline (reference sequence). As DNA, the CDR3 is TGTGCCAGTAGTATGGATCGGGGCACAGATACGCAGTATTTT. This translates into CASSMDRGTDTQYF.

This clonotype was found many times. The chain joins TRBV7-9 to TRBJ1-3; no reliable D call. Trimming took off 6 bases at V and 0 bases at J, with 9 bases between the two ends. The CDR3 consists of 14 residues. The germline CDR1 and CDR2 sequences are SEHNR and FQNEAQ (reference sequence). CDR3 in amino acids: CASSRTASGNTIYF. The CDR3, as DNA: TGTGCCAGCAGTCGCACAGCCTCTGGAAACACCATATATTTT.

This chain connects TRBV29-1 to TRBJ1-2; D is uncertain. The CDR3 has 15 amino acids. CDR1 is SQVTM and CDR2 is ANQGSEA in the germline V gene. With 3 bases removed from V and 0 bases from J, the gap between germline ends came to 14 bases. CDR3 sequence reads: CSVDRLAQANYGYTF. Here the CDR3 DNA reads TGCAGCGTTGATAGGTTGGCGCAGGCTAACTATGGCTACACCTTC.

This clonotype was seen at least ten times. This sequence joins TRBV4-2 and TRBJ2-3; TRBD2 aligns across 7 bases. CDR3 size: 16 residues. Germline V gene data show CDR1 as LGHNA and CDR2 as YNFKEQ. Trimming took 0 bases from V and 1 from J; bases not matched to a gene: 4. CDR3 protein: CASSQEGAGGTDTQYF. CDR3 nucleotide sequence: TGTGCCAGCAGCCAAGAGGGTGCGGGGGGCACAGATACGCAGTATTTT.

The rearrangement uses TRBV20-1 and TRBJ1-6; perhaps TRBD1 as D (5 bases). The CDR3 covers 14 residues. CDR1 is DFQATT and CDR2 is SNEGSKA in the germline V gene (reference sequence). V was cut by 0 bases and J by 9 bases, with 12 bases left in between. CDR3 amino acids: CSARDWRGSSPLHF. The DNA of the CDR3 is TGCAGTGCTAGAGATTGGCGGGGCAGTTCACCCCTCCACTTT.

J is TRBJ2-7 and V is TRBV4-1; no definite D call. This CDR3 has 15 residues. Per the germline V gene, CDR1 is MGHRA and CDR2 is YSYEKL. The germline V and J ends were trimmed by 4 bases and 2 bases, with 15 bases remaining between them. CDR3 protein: CASSRLDIAAYEQYF. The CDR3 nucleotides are TGCGCCAGCAGCCGGCTTGATATTGCCGCCTACGAGCAGTACTTC.

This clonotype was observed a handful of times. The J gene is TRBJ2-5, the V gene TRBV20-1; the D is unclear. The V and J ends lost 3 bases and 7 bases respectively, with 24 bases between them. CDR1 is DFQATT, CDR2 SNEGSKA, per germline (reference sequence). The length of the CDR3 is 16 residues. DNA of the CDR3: TGCAGTGCTAGCCCAACGGGCACCAGGCTGATTTCGACCCAGTACTTC. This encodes CSASPTGTRLISTQYF.

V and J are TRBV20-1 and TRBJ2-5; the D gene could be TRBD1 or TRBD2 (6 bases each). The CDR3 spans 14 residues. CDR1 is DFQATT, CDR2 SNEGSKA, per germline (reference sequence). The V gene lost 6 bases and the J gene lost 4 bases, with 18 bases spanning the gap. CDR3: CSAGGGQFAETQYF. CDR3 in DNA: TGCAGTGCCGGAGGGGGGCAGTTTGCAGAGACCCAGTACTTC.

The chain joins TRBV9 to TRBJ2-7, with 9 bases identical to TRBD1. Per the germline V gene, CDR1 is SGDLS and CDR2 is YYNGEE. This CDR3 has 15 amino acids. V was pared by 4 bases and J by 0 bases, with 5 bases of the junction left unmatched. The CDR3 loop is CASSMGTGYSYEQYF. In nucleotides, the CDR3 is TGTGCCAGCAGCATGGGGACAGGGTACTCCTACGAGCAGTACTTC. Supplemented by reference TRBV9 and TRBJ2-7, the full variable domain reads DSGVTQTPKHLITATGQRVTLRCSPRSGDLSVYWYQQSLDQGLQFLIQYYNGEERAKGNILERFSAQQFPDLHSELNLSSLELGDSALYFCASSMGTGYSYEQYFGPGTRLTVT.

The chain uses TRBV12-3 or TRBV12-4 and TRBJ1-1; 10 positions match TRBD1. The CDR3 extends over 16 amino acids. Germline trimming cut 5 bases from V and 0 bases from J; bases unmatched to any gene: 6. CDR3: CASSQRQGALNTEAFF. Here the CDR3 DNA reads TGTGCCAGCAGTCAACGACAGGGGGCCTTGAACACTGAAGCTTTCTTT.

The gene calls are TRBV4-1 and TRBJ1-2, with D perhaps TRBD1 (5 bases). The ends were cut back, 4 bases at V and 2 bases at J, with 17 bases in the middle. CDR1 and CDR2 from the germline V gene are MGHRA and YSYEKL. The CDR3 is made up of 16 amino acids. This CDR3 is CASSPREGRTNYGYTF. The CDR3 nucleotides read TGCGCCAGCAGCCCCCGGGAGGGGAGGACCAACTATGGCTACACCTTC.

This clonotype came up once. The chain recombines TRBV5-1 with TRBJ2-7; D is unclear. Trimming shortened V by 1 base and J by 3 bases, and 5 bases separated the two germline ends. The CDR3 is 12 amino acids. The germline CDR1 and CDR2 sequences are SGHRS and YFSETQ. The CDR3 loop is CASSLSNYEQYF. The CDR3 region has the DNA TGCGCCAGCAGCTTGAGTAACTACGAGCAGTACTTC.

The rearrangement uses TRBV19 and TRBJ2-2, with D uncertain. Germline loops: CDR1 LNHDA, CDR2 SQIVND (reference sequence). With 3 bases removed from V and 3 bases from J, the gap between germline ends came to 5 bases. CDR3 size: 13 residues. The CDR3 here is CASSIWDTGELFF. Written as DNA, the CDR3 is TGTGCCAGTAGTATTTGGGACACCGGGGAGCTGTTTTTT.

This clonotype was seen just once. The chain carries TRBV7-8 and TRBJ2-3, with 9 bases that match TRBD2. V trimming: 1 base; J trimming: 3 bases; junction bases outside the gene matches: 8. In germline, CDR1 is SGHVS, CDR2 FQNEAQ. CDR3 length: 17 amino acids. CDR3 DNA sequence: TGTGCCAGCAGCTTAGTCCCGACTAGCGGAAGAACAGATACGCAGTATTTT. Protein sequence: CASSLVPTSGRTDTQYF.

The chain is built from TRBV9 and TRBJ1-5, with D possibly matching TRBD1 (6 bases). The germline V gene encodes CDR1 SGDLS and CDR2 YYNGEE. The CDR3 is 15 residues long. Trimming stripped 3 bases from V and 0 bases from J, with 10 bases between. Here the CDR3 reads CASSATGYSNQPQHF. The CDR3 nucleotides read TGTGCCAGCAGCGCCACAGGGTATAGCAATCAGCCCCAGCATTTT.

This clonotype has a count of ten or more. CDR3 region: CASSLAGPGELFF. Here the CDR3 DNA reads TGTGCCAGCAGCTTAGCGGGCCCCGGGGAGCTGTTTTTT. The gene calls are TRBV7-2 and TRBJ2-2; D unclear. CDR1 SGHTA and CDR2 FQGNSA come from the germline V gene. V lost 0 bases and J 6 bases, leaving 5 bases between the germline ends. The length of the CDR3 is 13 residues.

The CDR3 protein is CASSPGQYGYTF. CDR3 bases: TGTGCCAGCAGCCCCGGACAGTATGGCTACACCTTC. The rearrangement joins TRBV7-9 to TRBJ1-2; a possible D gene is TRBD1 (6 bases). CDR3 length: 12 residues. CDR1 and CDR2 (germline): SEHNR, FQNEAQ (reference sequence). V was trimmed by 5 bases and J by 5 bases, leaving 9 bases between them. Variable domain in full (rest from reference TRBV7-9 and TRBJ1-2): DTGVSQNPRHKITKRGQNVTFRCDPISEHNRLYWYRQTLGQGPEFLTYFQNEAQLEKSRLLSDRFSAERPKGSFSTLEIQRTEQGDSAMYLCASSPGQYGYTFGSGTRLTVV.